This is a list of T cell receptor beta chains from one sample in a study of blood T cell repertoires in COVID-19. Assay: immunoSEQ multiplex PCR; the TCRdb copy retains only in-frame clones and omits some. Of some 200,000 clones in the sample, 86% are singletons; the top ten hold over 3%. Sequencing was done on a sample of PBMCs or T cells enriched from blood (not recorded which). Receptors were obtained from a woman in her forties or fifties in a cohort exposed to, infected with or recovered from COVID-19 (not recorded which). CDR3s include the opening cysteine and the closing phenylalanine or tryptophan. D genes are given only for firm matches. Rows may omit the clone size; those that give it use once, few, many or a size class.

TRBV5-8,NA,TRBJ1-2,NA,TGTGCCAGCAGCTACGACAATACTTTTTATGGCTACACCTTC,CASSYDNTFYGYTF
TRBV28,NA,TRBJ1-6,NA,TGTGCCAGCAGTCTCCTCCAGAATTCACCCCTCCACTTT,CASSLLQNSPLHF
TRBV25-1,NA,TRBJ2-6,NA,TGTGCCAGCAGTGAAGGCTTAATCTCTGGGGCCAACGTCCTGACTTTC,CASSEGLISGANVLTF
TRBV7-9,NA,TRBJ1-3,NA,TGTGCCAGCAGCTTCGCCCGGGCTGGAAACACCATATATTTT,CASSFARAGNTIYF
TRBV9,NA,TRBJ1-1,TRBD1,TGTGCCAGCAGCGTAATGGCAGGGGGTACTGAAGCTTTCTTT,CASSVMAGGTEAFF
TRBV5-1,NA,TRBJ1-4,NA,TGCGCCAGCAGCCCGAATGTGGCGGTGAATGAAAAACTGTTTTTT,CASSPNVAVNEKLFF
TRBV25-1,NA,TRBJ1-1,NA,TGTGCCAGCCGTGGGCCGAACACTGAAGCTTTCTTT,CASRGPNTEAFF
TRBV10-1,NA,TRBJ2-2,NA,TGCGCCAGCAGCCTGGCTGGGACTGGGGAGCTGTTTTTT,CASSLAGTGELFF
TRBV11-2,once,TRBJ2-3,NA,TGTGCCAGCAGCTTAATTCGTGGCGGGGGCCCAGATACGCAGTATTTT,CASSLIRGGGPDTQYF
TRBV30,NA,TRBJ1-6,TRBD1,TGTGCCTGGAGTGTAGGGCAGGGGGCTTCACCCCTCCACTTT,CAWSVGQGASPLHF
TRBV4-2,NA,TRBJ1-6,TRBD1,TGTGCCAGCAGCCAAGCCCTGGTTATCGGACAGGGCGATTCACCCCTCCACTTT,CASSQALVIGQGDSPLHF
TRBV18,NA,TRBJ1-3,NA,TGTGCCAGCTCACCGTCGACAAGCTCTGGAAACACCATATATTTT,CASSPSTSSGNTIYF
TRBV14,NA,TRBJ2-3,TRBD1,TGTGCCAGCAGCCTCGGACAGGCGACGCAGTATTTT,CASSLGQATQYF
TRBV7-9,NA,TRBJ2-3,TRBD2,TGTGCCAGCAGCTTAGCGACTAGCGGGGACACAGATACGCAGTATTTT,CASSLATSGDTDTQYF
TRBV19,NA,TRBJ2-1,NA,TGTGCCAGTAGCACTCAGGGTCGAGAATTTAGTGAGCAGTTCTTC,CASSTQGREFSEQFF
TRBV20-1,NA,TRBJ2-7,NA,TGCAGTGCTAGTGGGGCGGGGGCTAGCTCCTACGAGCAGTACTTC,CSASGAGASSYEQYF
TRBV19,NA,TRBJ2-3,NA,TGTGCCAGTACGGAGCACCCCGCCACAGATACGCAGTATTTT,CASTEHPATDTQYF
TRBV11-2,NA,TRBJ1-1,NA,TGTGCCAGCAGCGGCGGAGCCACTGAAGCTTTCTTT,CASSGGATEAFF
TRBV28,NA,TRBJ1-5,TRBD1,TGTGCAAAAGGACAGGGCAATCAGCCCCAGCATTTT,CAKGQGNQPQHF
TRBV2,NA,TRBJ1-1,NA,TGTGCCAGCAGTGAACGTGTCAGAATGAACACTGAAGCTTTCTTT,CASSERVRMNTEAFF
TRBV6-4,NA,TRBJ2-6,NA,TGTGCCAGCAGTGACGCAGGACCGGGGTCCTCCTTCTCTGGGGCCAACGTCCTGACTTTC,CASSDAGPGSSFSGANVLTF
TRBV6-6,NA,TRBJ2-7,NA,TGTGCCAGCAGTTACCTGGGCAAGAACGAGCAGTACTTC,CASSYLGKNEQYF
TRBV5-4,NA,TRBJ1-3,NA,TGTGCCAGCAGCTTGGGCGGGAGAAACACCATATATTTT,CASSLGGRNTIYF
TRBV19,NA,TRBJ1-1,TRBD1,TGTGCCAGTACCCTACACTTGACAGGGGGCCTGACTGAAGCTTTCTTT,CASTLHLTGGLTEAFF
TRBV7-2,NA,TRBJ1-6,NA,TGTGCCAGCAGCTTAGGTTCTTCCTCACCCCTCCACTTT,CASSLGSSSPLHF
TRBV19,few,TRBJ1-2,TRBD1,TGTGCCAGTAGTGTTAAGGCGCAAACAGGGGGTGTCTATGGCTACACCTTC,CASSVKAQTGGVYGYTF
TRBV5-1,NA,TRBJ2-1,NA,TGCGCCAGCAATCCGAGCAGCGGTGAGCAGTTCTTC,CASNPSSGEQFF
TRBV18,NA,TRBJ1-5,NA,TGTGCCAGCTCACTCTCGGGCGGCGCAGGGGTCAATCAGCCCCAGCATTTT,CASSLSGGAGVNQPQHF
TRBV4-2,NA,TRBJ2-1,TRBD2,TGTGCCAGCAGCCCTAGCGGCCCTTACAATGAGCAGTTCTTC,CASSPSGPYNEQFF
TRBV5-4,NA,TRBJ1-3,TRBD1,TGTGCCAGCAGTTTGACAGGGGGCTACTCTGGAAACACCATATATTTT,CASSLTGGYSGNTIYF
TRBV6-5,few,TRBJ2-6,NA,TGTGCCAGCAGTCTCGCCCGAGGGGTCCTGACTTTC,CASSLARGVLTF
TRBV7-2,NA,TRBJ2-7,TRBD2,TGTGCCAGCAGCCCCGGGGGGACCTCCTACGAGCAGTACTTC,CASSPGGTSYEQYF
TRBV3-1/TRBV3-2,NA,TRBJ2-1,NA,TGTGCCAGCAGCCCTACAGGTTTCGATGAGCAGTTCTTC,CASSPTGFDEQFF
TRBV4-3,NA,TRBJ2-1,TRBD1,TGCGCCAGCAGCCAAGATTTTGAACAGGGGTGGGATGAGCAGTTCTTC,CASSQDFEQGWDEQFF
TRBV5-6,once,TRBJ1-2,TRBD1,TGTGCCAGCAGCTGGGGGACAGGGGCCCCAGGATATGGCTACACCTTC,CASSWGTGAPGYGYTF
TRBV18,NA,TRBJ2-2,NA,TGTGCCAGCTCACCCTTTTCCGGGGACACCGGGGAGCTGTTTTTT,CASSPFSGDTGELFF
TRBV19,NA,TRBJ2-7,NA,TGTGCCAGTAGCAATATAGGGAGGGACAACTACGAGCAGTACTTC,CASSNIGRDNYEQYF
TRBV19,once,TRBJ2-1,TRBD1,TGTGCCAGTAGCACCCGGACAGGGGTCATAAGCTATGAGCAGTTCTTC,CASSTRTGVISYEQFF
TRBV11-2,NA,TRBJ1-3,NA,TGTGCCAGCAGCTTAGTCGTCAGGGCTGGAAACACCATATATTTT,CASSLVVRAGNTIYF
TRBV10-3,few,TRBJ2-6,NA,TGTGCCATCAGTGTAGGGGCCAACGTCCTGACTTTC,CAISVGANVLTF
TRBV7-2,NA,TRBJ1-3,NA,TGTGCCAGCAGCTTAACCCGGGGGAGCTCTGGAAACACCATATATTTT,CASSLTRGSSGNTIYF
TRBV2,NA,TRBJ1-2,TRBD1,TGTGCCAGCAGGACTACAGGGGGCGCAAGGTACACCTTC,CASRTTGGARYTF